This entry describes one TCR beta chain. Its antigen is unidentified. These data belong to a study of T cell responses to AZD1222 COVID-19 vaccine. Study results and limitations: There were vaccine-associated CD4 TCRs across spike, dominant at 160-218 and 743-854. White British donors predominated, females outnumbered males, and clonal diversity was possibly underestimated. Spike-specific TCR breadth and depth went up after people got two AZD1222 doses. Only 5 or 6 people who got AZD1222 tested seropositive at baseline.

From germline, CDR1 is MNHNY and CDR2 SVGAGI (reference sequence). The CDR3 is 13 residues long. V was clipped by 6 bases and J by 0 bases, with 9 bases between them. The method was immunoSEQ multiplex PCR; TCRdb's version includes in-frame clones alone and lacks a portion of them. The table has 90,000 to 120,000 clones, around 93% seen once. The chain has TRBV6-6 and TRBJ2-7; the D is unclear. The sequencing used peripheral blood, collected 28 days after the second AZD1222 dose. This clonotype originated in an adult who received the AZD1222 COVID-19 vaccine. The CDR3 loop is CASSVGLSYEQYF. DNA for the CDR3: TGTGCCAGCAGCGTGGGTCTCTCCTACGAGCAGTACTTC.